Reported below is one TCR beta chain. This sample stems from a study of blood T cell repertoires in COVID-19. Overall study context: Samples representing acute and convalescent COVID-19 were sourced from the United States, Italy and Spain.

Profiling relied on immunoSEQ multiplex PCR, and the TCRdb table lists in-frame clones only, not all of them. The sample holds some 300,000 clones; approximately 90% are singletons and the top ten take over 5%. The CDR3 is 17 residues long. Looked up from germline, CDR1 is SGDLS and CDR2 is YYNGEE. With 4 bases removed from V and 0 bases from J, the gap between germline ends came to 19 bases. The chain employs TRBV9 and TRBJ1-1, with D unresolved. The sequencing input was peripheral blood. The TCR was taken from a woman in her 50s with COVID-19, enrolled during active disease. The CDR3 protein is CASSSNPRRSMNTEAFF. CDR3 sequence (DNA): TGTGCCAGCAGCAGCAACCCCCGACGGAGCATGAACACTGAAGCTTTCTTT.